The 7 T cell receptor beta chains given below trace back to one sample, sequenced in a study of cytomegalovirus exposure and HLA in healthy donors. It was with 60 Vbeta and 13 Jbeta primers that the PCR ran. Data came from immunoSEQ multiplex PCR; TCRdb stores just in-frame clones and leaves some out. Among around 100,000 clones listed, just under 70% were seen once. Material for sequencing was PBMCs. The receptors shown here come from a man aged 30-40 years in good health and CMV-seropositive.

The rearrangement links TRBV28 to TRBJ2-2; 11 bases fit TRBD2. Losses at the gene ends were 2 bases for V and 6 bases for J; bases not matched to a gene: 5. The CDR3 covers 16 residues. Germline lookup yields CDR1 MDHEN and CDR2 SYDVKM. This CDR3 reads CASSLAGTSGAGELFF. The CDR3 bases are TGTGCCAGCAGTTTAGCCGGGACTAGCGGAGCCGGGGAGCTGTTTTTT.

Turning to this clone: Other DNA sequences in this specimen translate into the identical CDR3. The chain joins TRBV4-1 to TRBJ1-2; D uncertain. The germline gives CDR1 MGHRA, CDR2 YSYEKL. V was trimmed by 0 bases and J by 4 bases, leaving 12 bases between them. CDR3 size: 15 residues. CDR3 loop: CASSQDTSLVYGYTF. The DNA for the CDR3 is TGCGCCAGCAGCCAAGATACTTCGCTGGTCTATGGCTACACCTTC.

The rearrangement links TRBV5-4 to TRBJ2-7, with 11 bases matching TRBD1. Germline CDR1 and CDR2: SGHNT and YYREEE (reference sequence). With V trimmed by 0 bases and J by 11 bases, 7 bases remained unmatched. The CDR3 sequence is 14 residues long. The DNA for the CDR3 is TGTGCCAGCAGCTTGGCCGGGACAGGGGGACAAGAGTACGTC. It encodes CASSLAGTGGQEYV.

This chain connects TRBV2 to TRBJ1-2, with TRBD1 matching 7 bases. CDR1 SNHLY and CDR2 FYNNEI come from the germline V gene. V lost 7 bases to trimming and J lost 5 bases; unmatched junction nucleotides: 7. CDR3 length: 13 amino acids. CDR3 sequence (DNA): TGTGCCAGCACTATACAGGGGAGGTATGGCTACACCTTC. Translated: CASTIQGRYGYTF.

This clone came up a few times. The rearrangement links TRBV28 to TRBJ1-2; 8 positions match TRBD1. Germline V gives CDR1 MDHEN, CDR2 SYDVKM. J was trimmed by 5 bases and V by 7 bases; bases with no gene match: 12. CDR3 length equals 15 residues. In DNA, the CDR3 is TGTGCCAGCAAAAGCGGGACAGGTCCCGCTTATGGCTACACCTTC. Its protein product is CASKSGTGPAYGYTF.

The V and J genes are TRBV4-1 and TRBJ1-2; D is unresolved. The CDR3 is 13 amino acids. The V gene lost 0 bases and the J gene lost 5 bases, with 7 bases spanning the gap. CDR1 and CDR2 from the germline V gene are MGHRA and YSYEKL. CDR3 protein: CASSQESGYGYTF. As DNA, the CDR3 is TGCGCCAGCAGCCAAGAGTCCGGGTATGGCTACACCTTC.

The chain employs TRBV19 and TRBJ1-1, with D possibly matching TRBD1 (6 bases). Germline lookup yields CDR1 LNHDA and CDR2 SQIVND (reference sequence). V was clipped by 4 bases and J by 4 bases, with 13 bases between them. This CDR3 has 14 amino acids. The CDR3 region has the DNA TGTGCCAGTAGTAAAGGGGGATTGATCACTGAAGCTTTCTTT. As protein: CASSKGGLITEAFF.